This TCR beta chain was captured in a study of shared clonotypes between healthy human individuals. Replicate sorted-subset PCRs were loaded with around 0.2 ug DNA, roughly 33,000 T cell genomes. Here immunoSEQ multiplex PCR was the method, and the copy in TCRdb shows in-frame clones only, minus some. The data contain under 850,000 clones, approximately 92% of them seen just once; the ten biggest clones take up about 25%. A remark on this clone: Antigen unknown.

The naive CD8 fraction comprised CD45RO-negative cells positively selected for CCR7 and excluded terminally differentiated effector memory CD45RA+ cells. Deletions cut 3 bases from V and 1 base from J, with 16 bases between. Germline V gene sequence: CDR1 SQVTM, CDR2 ANQGSEA. CDR3 length: 16 amino acids. Findings and caveats of the study: Despite large depth, sorted-subset datasets appeared incompletely sequenced.

Specimen: naive CD8+ T cells sorted from blood. The chain employs TRBV29-1 and TRBJ2-1; D might be TRBD2 (7 bases). This clonotype originated in a man aged 25-40 years in good health. CDR3 in amino acids: CSVEGAWEGSYNEQFF. The CDR3 nucleotides read TGCAGCGTTGAGGGGGCTTGGGAGGGTTCCTACAATGAGCAGTTCTTC.